The source of this T cell receptor beta chain is a study of blood T cell repertoires in COVID-19. Study at large: PBMCs, B-cell-depleted T cells, or T cells were the source of the cDNA or gDNA that made up the material.

Libraries were prepared by immunoSEQ multiplex PCR; TCRdb keeps only in-frame clonotypes and omits some of them. The sample lists 70,000 or so clones; about four fifths were seen once. CDR3 length: 14 amino acids. V shed 8 bases and J shed 0 bases, with 13 bases lying between them. CDR1 is MNHEY and CDR2 is SVGAGI in the germline V gene. The rearrangement joins TRBV6-5 to TRBJ1-1; D is perhaps TRBD1 (6 bases). Sequenced sample: peripheral blood. The receptor was derived from a human donor in a cohort sampled during active COVID-19. The CDR3 spells CASGEQGVNTEAFF. The CDR3 nucleotides are TGTGCCAGCGGCGAACAGGGAGTGAACACTGAAGCTTTCTTT.